A single sample gave rise to the 15 T cell receptor beta chains below, sequenced in a study of Ad26.COV2.S vaccination and SARS-CoV-2 variants. This sample's treatment: over 15 received Ad26.COV2.S at low or high dose, single or two shots; about five received placebo; per-sample allocation not given. Day 63 after the first vaccine or placebo injection was the time point for sampling. This table comes from immunoSEQ multiplex PCR, and its TCRdb copy is limited to in-frame clones, with some not included. The sample carries roughly 300,000 clones, roughly nine tenths recorded once. This specimen consisted of peripheral blood, obtained in a trial of Ad26.COV2.S vaccine versus placebo. The source of these receptors is a person between 18 and 65 years old who received the Ad26.COV2.S COVID-19 vaccine or a placebo.

The rearrangement joins TRBV28 to TRBJ1-2, with no clear D. Germline loops: CDR1 MDHEN, CDR2 SYDVKM. CDR3 length equals 16 residues. Trimming removed 4 bases at V and 5 bases at J, with 20 bases between. CDR3 sequence reads: CASSSYTELERYGYTF. The CDR3 DNA follows: TGTGCCAGCAGTTCCTATACAGAGCTGGAAAGGTATGGCTACACCTTC.

The chain couples TRBV3-1 (or the pseudogene TRBV3-2) to TRBJ2-7; 7 bases are a match to TRBD2. Germline CDR1 LGHDT, CDR2 YNNKEL (reference sequence). The CDR3 sequence is 16 residues long. After removal of 4 bases from V and 0 bases from J, the junction contained 9 bases not matched to a gene. CDR3 region: CASSRLSRGSSYEQYF. The CDR3 DNA reads TGTGCCAGCAGCCGCCTCTCGCGCGGGAGCTCCTACGAGCAGTACTTC.

V and J are TRBV2 and TRBJ1-4, with TRBD1 identical over 7 bases. CDR1 is SNHLY and CDR2 is FYNNEI in the germline V gene. The trim removed 6 bases at V and 0 bases at J, leaving 4 bases unmatched. This CDR3 spans 15 amino acids. In nucleotides, the CDR3 is TGTGCCAGCAGCAGGACAGGAACAACTAATGAAAAACTGTTTTTT. This translates into CASSRTGTTNEKLFF.

The rearrangement links TRBV5-1 to TRBJ2-1; D gene uncertain. The CDR3 consists of 13 residues. Germline-derived CDR1 and CDR2 are SGHRS and YFSETQ. V was clipped by 0 bases and J by 5 bases, with 6 bases between them. The CDR3, as DNA: TGCGCCAGCAGCTTGGAACCTAACAATGAGCAGTTCTTC. It codes for CASSLEPNNEQFF.

Worth noting for this clone: The same CDR3 also results from other DNA sequences found in this sample. The CDR3 loop is CASSWTSNEQFF. The CDR3, as DNA: TGTGCCAGCAGCTGGACTTCCAATGAGCAGTTCTTC. The chain recombines TRBV5-4 with TRBJ2-1; D may be TRBD2 (5 bases). Germline CDR1 reads SGHNT; CDR2 reads YYREEE (reference sequence). V lost 3 bases, J lost 6 bases, and 7 bases lay in between. The CDR3 is 12 residues long. Looking up the rest from reference TRBV5-4 and TRBJ2-1 gives the full variable domain: ETGVTQSPTHLIKTRGQQVTLRCSSQSGHNTVSWYQQALGQGPQFIFQYYREEENGRGNFPPRFSGLQFPNYSSELNVNALELDDSALYLCASSWTSNEQFFGPGTRLTVL.

The chain employs TRBV30 and TRBJ1-2; D possibly corresponds to TRBD1 (5 bases). There are 13 residues in the CDR3. Germline assignment: CDR1 GTSNPN and CDR2 SVGIG (reference sequence). Trimming took 0 bases from V and 8 from J, leaving 13 bases between them. CDR3 nucleotides: TGTGCCTGGAGTGTCGGTCTGGCAGGGGGCTACACCTTC. This encodes CAWSVGLAGGYTF.

The chain uses TRBV6-2 or TRBV6-3 and TRBJ2-7, with D perhaps given as TRBD1 or TRBD2 (7 bases each). Germline V lookup: CDR1 MNHEY, CDR2 SVGEGT. CDR3 size: 14 residues. Between the trimmed V and J ends, which lost 2 bases and 7 bases, there was a span of 15 bases. The CDR3 region has the DNA TGTGCCAGCAGTTACAGCAGGGGGAGGGGTGAGCAGTACTTC. Translating it yields CASSYSRGRGEQYF.

The V gene is TRBV28, the J gene TRBJ1-5; D remains unclear. V was trimmed by 8 bases and J by 11 bases, leaving 22 bases between them. The CDR3 sequence is 14 residues long. CDR1 and CDR2 from the germline V gene are MDHEN and SYDVKM. Written as DNA, the CDR3 is TGTGCCAGCGTTCGGGGAACAGTACGTTCAGCCCAGCATTTT. It translates to CASVRGTVRSAQHF.

This clone came up a few times. V is TRBV4-1 and J is TRBJ1-5; a possible D gene is TRBD1 (6 bases). The V end lost 1 base, the J end lost 3 bases, and 7 bases lay between the germline ends. This CDR3 has 14 residues. Germline V gene sequence: CDR1 MGHRA, CDR2 YSYEKL. Written as DNA, the CDR3 is TGCGCCAGCAGCCAAGGGGGGGCCAATCAGCCCCAGCATTTT. Amino acid sequence: CASSQGGANQPQHF.

The chain links TRBV9 to TRBJ2-7; D may be TRBD1 or TRBD2 (5 bases each). The CDR3 runs 15 residues. With 0 bases removed from V and 0 bases from J, the gap between germline ends came to 10 bases. CDR1 is SGDLS, CDR2 YYNGEE, per germline. The CDR3 protein is CASSVAGASSYEQYF. The CDR3 DNA reads as TGTGCCAGCAGCGTAGCCGGGGCCAGCTCCTACGAGCAGTACTTC.

The chain joins TRBV28 to TRBJ2-1; D possibly corresponds to TRBD1 (6 bases). The CDR3 extends over 15 amino acids. V dropped 6 bases and J dropped 8 bases, with 20 bases sitting between them. Germline V lookup: CDR1 MDHEN, CDR2 SYDVKM. As DNA, the CDR3 is TGTGCCAGCAGCCCATGGGAAATTCAGGGGTATGAGCAGTTCTTC. It yields the protein CASSPWEIQGYEQFF.

This rearrangement joins TRBV7-6 to TRBJ1-1; D is uncertain. Trimming stripped 0 bases from V and 4 bases from J, with 9 bases between. Germline values: CDR1 SGHVS, CDR2 FNYEAQ. The CDR3 totals 14 residues. CDR3 amino acids: CASSLATRTTEAFF. The DNA for the CDR3 is TGTGCCAGCAGCTTAGCGACCCGGACCACTGAAGCTTTCTTT. The variable domain in full, completed from reference TRBV7-6 and TRBJ1-1, reads GAGVSQSPRYKVTKRGQDVALRCDPISGHVSLYWYRQALGQGPEFLTYFNYEAQQDKSGLPNDRFSAERPEGSISTLTIQRTEQRDSAMYRCASSLATRTTEAFFGQGTRLTVV.

V usage is TRBV6-2 or TRBV6-3 and J usage is TRBJ1-1; 7 bases align to TRBD1. The germline gives CDR1 MNHEY, CDR2 SVGEGT. The junction had 11 bases not matched to a gene; V was cut back by 4 bases and J by 3 bases. The CDR3 covers 16 residues. The CDR3 protein is CASSLRQGLEYTEAFF. The CDR3 DNA is TGTGCCAGCAGTTTACGACAGGGTCTGGAGTACACTGAAGCTTTCTTT.

The rearrangement links TRBV15 to TRBJ2-2; TRBD1 matches 7 bases. Germline V gene lookup returns CDR1 LNHNV and CDR2 YYDKDF (reference sequence). CDR3 length: 14 amino acids. V was clipped by 5 bases and J by 4 bases; unmatched bases: 4. In DNA, the CDR3 is TGTGCCACCAGCGTACGGGACAGCACCGGGGAGCTGTTTTTT. This encodes CATSVRDSTGELFF. Full variable domain (missing parts from reference TRBV15 and TRBJ2-2): DAMVIQNPRYQVTQFGKPVTLSCSQTLNHNVMYWYQQKSSQAPKLLFHYYDKDFNNEADTPDNFQSRRPNTSFCFLDIRSPGLGDTAMYLCATSVRDSTGELFFGEGSRLTVL.

As DNA, the CDR3 is TGTGCCAGCAGTGCAGACTCTGACTTTAAAAGTTCACCCCTCCACTTT. Translation: CASSADSDFKSSPLHF. V and J are TRBV6-1 and TRBJ1-6; D gene ambiguous. CDR3 length: 16 amino acids. The V gene lost 4 bases and the J gene lost 9 bases, with 19 bases spanning the gap. Germline assignment: CDR1 MNHNS and CDR2 SASEGT.